This note documents a single T cell receptor (beta chain) sequence. The sample belongs to a study of blood T cell repertoires in COVID-19. Study-wide context: The analysed material was cDNA or gDNA that came from T cells, B-cell-depleted T cells, or PBMCs.

In the original workflow: Estimation of nucleated cell counts relied on the amplification of reference gene primers. The data were produced by immunoSEQ multiplex PCR, yet TCRdb's version contains in-frame clones alone and is incomplete. V, J and clone size are taken as reported in that table, and D and trimming were inferred from the DNA itself. The sample has about 98,000 clones, roughly four fifths seen once; the top ten hold about 4%. The CDR3 consists of 15 residues. The ends lost 7 bases at V and 5 bases at J; junction bases unmatched: 10. Germline V gives CDR1 LNHDA, CDR2 SQIVND (reference sequence).

The receptor comes from a man aged 60 to 69 with acute or convalescent COVID-19. The sequencing input was peripheral blood. V usage is TRBV19 and J usage is TRBJ1-4, with 7 bases lining up with TRBD1. The CDR3 here is CASTRRGQQNEKLFF. The CDR3 nucleotides are TGTGCCAGTACGCGGCGGGGACAGCAAAATGAAAAACTGTTTTTT.